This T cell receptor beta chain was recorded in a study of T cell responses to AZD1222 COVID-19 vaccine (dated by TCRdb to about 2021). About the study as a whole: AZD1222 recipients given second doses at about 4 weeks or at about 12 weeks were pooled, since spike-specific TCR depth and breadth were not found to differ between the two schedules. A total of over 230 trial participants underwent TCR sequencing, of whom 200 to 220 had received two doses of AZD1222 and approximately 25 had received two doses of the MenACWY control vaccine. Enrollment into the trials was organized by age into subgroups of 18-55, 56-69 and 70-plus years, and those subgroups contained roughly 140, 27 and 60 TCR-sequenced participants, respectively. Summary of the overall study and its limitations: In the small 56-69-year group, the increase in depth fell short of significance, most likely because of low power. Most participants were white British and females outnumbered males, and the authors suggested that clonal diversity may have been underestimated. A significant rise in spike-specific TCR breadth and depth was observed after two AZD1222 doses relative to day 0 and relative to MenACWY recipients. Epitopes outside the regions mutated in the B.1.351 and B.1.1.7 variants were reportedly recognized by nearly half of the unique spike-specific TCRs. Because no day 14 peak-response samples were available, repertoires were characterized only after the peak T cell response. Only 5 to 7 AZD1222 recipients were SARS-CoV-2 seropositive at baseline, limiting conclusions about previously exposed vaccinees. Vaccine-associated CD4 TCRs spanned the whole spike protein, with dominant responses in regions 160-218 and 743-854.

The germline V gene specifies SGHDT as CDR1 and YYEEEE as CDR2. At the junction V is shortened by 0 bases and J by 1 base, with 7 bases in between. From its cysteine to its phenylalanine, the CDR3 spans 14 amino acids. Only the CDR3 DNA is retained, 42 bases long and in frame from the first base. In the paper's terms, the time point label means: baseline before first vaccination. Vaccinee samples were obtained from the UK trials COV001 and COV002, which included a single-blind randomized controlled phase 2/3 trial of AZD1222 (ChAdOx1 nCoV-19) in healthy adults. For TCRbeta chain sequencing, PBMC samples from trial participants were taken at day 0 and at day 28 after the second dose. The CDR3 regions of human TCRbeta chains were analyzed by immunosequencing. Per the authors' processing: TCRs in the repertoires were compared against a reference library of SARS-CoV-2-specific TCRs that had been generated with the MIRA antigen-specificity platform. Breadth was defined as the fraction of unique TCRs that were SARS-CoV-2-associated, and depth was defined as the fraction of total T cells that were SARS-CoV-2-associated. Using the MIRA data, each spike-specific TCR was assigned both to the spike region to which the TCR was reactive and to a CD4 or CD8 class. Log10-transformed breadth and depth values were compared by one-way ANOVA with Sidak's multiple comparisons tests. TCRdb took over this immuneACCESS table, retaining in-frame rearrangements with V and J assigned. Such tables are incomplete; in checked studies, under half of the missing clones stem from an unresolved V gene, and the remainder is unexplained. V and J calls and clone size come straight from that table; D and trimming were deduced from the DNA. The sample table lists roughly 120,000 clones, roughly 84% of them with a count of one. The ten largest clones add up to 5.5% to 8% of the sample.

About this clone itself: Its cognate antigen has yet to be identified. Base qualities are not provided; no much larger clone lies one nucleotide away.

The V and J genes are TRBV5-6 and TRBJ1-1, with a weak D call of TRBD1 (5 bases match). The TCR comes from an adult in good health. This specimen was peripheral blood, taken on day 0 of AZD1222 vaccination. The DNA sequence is TGTGCCAGCAGCTTGGGACAGCCGAACACTGAAGCTTTCTTT. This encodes CASSLGQPNTEAFF.